This T cell receptor beta chain came from a study of blood T cell repertoires in COVID-19. Overall study context: The cDNA or gDNA used as material had been derived from T cells, B-cell-depleted T cells, or PBMCs.

CDR3 length equals 13 residues. V gave up 0 bases and J gave up 3 bases, with 4 bases separating them. Germline CDR1 reads SGHRS; CDR2 reads YFSETQ. Assay used: immunoSEQ multiplex PCR; TCRdb lists only in-frame clones, some missing. This table holds around 70,000 clones, around 87% found once. The J gene is TRBJ1-3, the V gene TRBV5-1; D gene ambiguous. Sequenced sample: peripheral blood. This TCR derives from a woman of 80 years or more with active or convalescent COVID-19. CDR3 amino acids: CASSLDGGNTIYF. The CDR3 nucleotides are TGCGCCAGCAGCTTGGACGGTGGAAACACCATATATTTT.